This TCR beta chain was observed in a study of blood T cells in healthy people across ages. Whole-study results and caveats: Total diversity from one million sequenced T cells was likely underestimated. Per-million-T-cell TCR beta diversity fell roughly linearly with age.

This clonotype was found a few times. Antigen specificity is unknown. Primers used in a second PCR of about 6 to 11 cycles were a sample-barcoded 5' primer and a J-beta primer mix. TCRdb independently ran MiXCR on the 5' RACE reads; one entry per CDR3 protein. The sample includes hundreds of thousands of distinct CDR3 sequences, roughly 21% of them seen just once. CDR1 and CDR2 from the germline V gene are SNHLY and FYNNEI. Unmatched junction bases numbered 7, after V lost 6 bases and J lost 3 bases. This CDR3 is built from 15 residues. The V and J genes are TRBV2 and TRBJ2-3; TRBD1 agrees at 9 bases. The sequencing sample was made of blood. This TCR came from a man between 70 and 80 years old in good health. CDR3 coding DNA: TGTGCCAGCAGGGGACAGGGAGCTAGGACAGATACGCAGTATTTT. It encodes CASRGQGARTDTQYF.